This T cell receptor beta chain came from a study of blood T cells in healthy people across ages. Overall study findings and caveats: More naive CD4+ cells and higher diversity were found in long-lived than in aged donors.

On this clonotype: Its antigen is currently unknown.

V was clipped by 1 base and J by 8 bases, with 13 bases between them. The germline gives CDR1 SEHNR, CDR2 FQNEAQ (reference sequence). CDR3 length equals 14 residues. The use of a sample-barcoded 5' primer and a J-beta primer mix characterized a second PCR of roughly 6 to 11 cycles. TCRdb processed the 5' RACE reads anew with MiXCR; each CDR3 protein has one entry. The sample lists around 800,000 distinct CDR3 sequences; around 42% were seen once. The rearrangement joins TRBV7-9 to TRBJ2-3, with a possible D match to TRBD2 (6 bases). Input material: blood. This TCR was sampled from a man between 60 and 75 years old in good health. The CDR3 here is CASSLDGGIGTQYF. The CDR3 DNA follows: TGTGCCAGCAGCTTAGACGGAGGGATAGGTACGCAGTATTTT.